This TCR beta chain originates from a study of regulatory T cells in long-lasting Graves disease (dated by TCRdb to the early 2020s). As for the study more broadly: To count as having persistent Graves' disease, a patient had to have received antithyroid drug treatment for over 5 years with TSH receptor autoantibodies remaining persistently positive. The study was conducted in China and was registered as a clinical trial. A total of 33 samples underwent TCR sequencing, from roughly 13 patients with persistent Graves' disease and 20 patients with newly diagnosed Graves' disease. This study used TCR sequencing and RNA sequencing of peripheral blood to compare persistent Graves' disease patients against newly diagnosed Graves' disease patients. On average, persistent Graves' disease patients in the clinical cohort had been on antithyroid drugs for about 10.3 years.

This clonotype was detected only a few times. What antigen it recognizes has not been identified. No much larger clone is present one base from it, and per-base qualities are unavailable. Preparation of the library involved multiplex PCR. The run used an Illumina HiSeq 4000. CDR3 regions were amplified by Arm-PCR with iRepertoire HTBI primers to construct TCR beta libraries. Before sequencing, the PCR products underwent gel purification. In the original analysis: Gene usage analysis of CDR3 amino acid clonotypes relied on the roughly 58 TRBV and fewer than 15 TRBJ segments identified across samples. COPE and FqMerger were used to merge filtered high-quality paired reads into contigs. BLAST was used to align contigs to IMGT TRBV, TRBD and TRBJ reference genes, with CDR3 defined following IMGT. Highly expanded clones were defined as clonotypes with a frequency above 0.1%. Shannon entropy was used to measure repertoire diversity, and the Gini coefficient was used to measure V-J evenness. A clonotype was considered public if more than one individual shared it. Using fastp trimming at Q25 and MiXCR clonotype assembly, TCRdb reanalyzed the public sequencing data and kept in-frame beta chains. All rows with the same CDR3 protein become a single entry with the most common DNA and genes. None of the V and J calls come from the authors' own analysis; TCRdb made them. The table for this sample lists under 450,000 distinct CDR3 sequences; about 23% of them were counted only once. The ten largest clones take up less than 30% of the sample.

General study outcomes and caveats: Persistent disease showed preferential use of TRBV28, TRBJ1-2 and TRBJ2-5, whereas newly diagnosed disease favored TRBV20-1 and TRBJ2-1. More public clonotypes were shared among persistent patients (roughly 2,900) than among newly diagnosed patients (966). Peripheral blood alone was examined, since thyroid tissue, which constituted the primary lesion, could not be accessed. As a limitation, the authors acknowledged that the small sample size may reduce accuracy. Lower TCR Shannon entropy and fewer highly expanded clones were observed in persistent Graves' disease patients than in newly diagnosed patients, which suggested clonal expansion. Sequencing and analysis were restricted to the TCR beta chain.

There are 12 amino acids in the CDR3, from cysteine to phenylalanine inclusive. Only CDR3 DNA is held: 36 bases, read in frame from base 1. The V end loses 6 bases and the J end loses 7 bases, and a stretch of 12 bases separates them. For CDR1 and CDR2, the germline V gene lists ENHRY and SYGVKD. The time point label, read with the paper, signifies: persistent/refractory GD, antithyroid drugs over 5 years with positive TRAb. RNA was extracted from PBMCs in TRIzol for both TCR sequencing and RNA sequencing. The diagnosis of Graves' disease was made according to American Thyroid Association guidelines. Patients for the study were recruited at an endocrinology department in Xi'an, China. Each patient gave approximately 9.7 milliliters of peripheral blood, collected in an EDTA anticoagulant tube. PBMCs were isolated by Ficoll Paque Plus density gradient separation without further T cell sorting. An Agilent 2100 Bioanalyzer and agarose gel were used to check RNA quality, and a NanoDrop 2000 was used to measure RNA concentration.

Specimen: peripheral blood mononuclear cells (PBMCs), collected when the disease was refractory, from a patient treated with antithyroid drugs. The receptor chain draws on TRBV10-3 and TRBJ1-1; no confident D gene assignment can be made. The TCR sequence derives from a woman aged 40 to 50 with Graves disease. Donor details come from another sample of the same person, matched by shared clones. CDR3 protein: CAIRGSGLEAFF. The DNA sequence follows: TGTGCCATCAGAGGGTCCGGTCTTGAAGCTTTCTTT.